This T cell receptor beta chain derives from a study of radiotherapy plus CTLA-4 blockade in lung cancer. Libraries were prepared by immunoSEQ multiplex PCR; TCRdb keeps only in-frame clonotypes and omits some of them. The table includes 25,000 to 30,000 clones, around four fifths detected once. Between the trimmed V and J ends, which lost 0 bases and 2 bases, there was a span of 7 bases. The CDR3 loop spans 14 amino acids. CDR1 SGHRS and CDR2 YFSETQ come from the germline V gene. The sample here was peripheral blood, taken from a patient treated with radiotherapy plus ipilimumab. The source of this sequence is a human donor with non-small cell lung cancer that progressed on radiotherapy plus ipilimumab. The rearrangement joins TRBV5-1 to TRBJ2-3; D remains unclear. CDR3 DNA: TGCGCCAGCAGCTTGGCCACAGACACAGATACGCAGTATTTT. Translated: CASSLATDTDTQYF.